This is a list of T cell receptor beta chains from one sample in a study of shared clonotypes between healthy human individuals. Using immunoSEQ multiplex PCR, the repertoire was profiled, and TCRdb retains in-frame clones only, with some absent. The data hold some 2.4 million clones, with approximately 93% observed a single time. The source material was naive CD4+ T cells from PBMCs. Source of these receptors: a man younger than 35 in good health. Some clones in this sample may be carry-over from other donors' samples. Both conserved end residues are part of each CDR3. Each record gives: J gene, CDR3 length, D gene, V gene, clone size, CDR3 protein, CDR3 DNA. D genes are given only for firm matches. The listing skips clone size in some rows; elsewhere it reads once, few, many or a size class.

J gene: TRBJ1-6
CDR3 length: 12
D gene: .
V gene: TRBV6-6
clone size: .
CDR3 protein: CASSFPDSPLHF
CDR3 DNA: TGTGCCAGCAGTTTTCCGGATTCACCCCTCCACTTT

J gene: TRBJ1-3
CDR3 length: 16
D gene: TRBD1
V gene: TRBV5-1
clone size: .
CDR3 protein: CASSQGQGMAGNTIYF
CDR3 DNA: TGCGCCAGCAGCCAGGGACAGGGCATGGCTGGAAACACCATATATTTT

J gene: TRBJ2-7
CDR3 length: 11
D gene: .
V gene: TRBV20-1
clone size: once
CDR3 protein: CSARTGSEQYF
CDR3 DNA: TGCAGTGCTAGAACGGGGTCCGAGCAGTACTTC

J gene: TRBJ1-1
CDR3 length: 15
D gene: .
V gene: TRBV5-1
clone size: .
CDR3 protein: CASSSPGVPTTEAFF
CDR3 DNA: TGCGCCAGCAGCTCCCCCGGGGTTCCCACCACTGAAGCTTTCTTT

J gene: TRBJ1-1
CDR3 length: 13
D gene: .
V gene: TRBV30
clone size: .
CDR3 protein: CAWTQGTSLEAFF
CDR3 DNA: TGTGCCTGGACCCAAGGGACAAGCCTCGAAGCTTTCTTT

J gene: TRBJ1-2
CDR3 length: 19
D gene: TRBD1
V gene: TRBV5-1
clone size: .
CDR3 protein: CASSSSPLTTGEGKDGYTF
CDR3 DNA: TGCGCCAGCAGCTCATCTCCACTAACGACAGGGGAAGGGAAAGATGGCTACACCTTC

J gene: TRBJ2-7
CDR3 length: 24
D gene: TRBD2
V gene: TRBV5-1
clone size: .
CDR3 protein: CASSLFGPSNLGLAGGASSYEQYF
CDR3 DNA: TGCGCCAGCAGCTTGTTCGGGCCATCAAATCTAGGACTAGCGGGAGGGGCGAGCTCCTACGAGCAGTACTTC

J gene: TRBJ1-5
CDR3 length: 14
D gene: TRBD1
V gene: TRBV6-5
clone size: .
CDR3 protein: CASSGQGPNQPQHF
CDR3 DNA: TGTGCCAGCAGTGGACAGGGCCCAAATCAGCCCCAGCATTTT

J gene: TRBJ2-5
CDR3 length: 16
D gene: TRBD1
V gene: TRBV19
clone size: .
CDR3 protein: CASSTSRDRDKETQYF
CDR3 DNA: TGTGCCAGTAGTACTTCCCGGGACAGGGACAAAGAGACCCAGTACTTC

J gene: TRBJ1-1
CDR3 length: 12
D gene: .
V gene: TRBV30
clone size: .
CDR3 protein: CAWSAAGDEAFF
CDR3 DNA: TGTGCCTGGAGCGCCGCAGGTGATGAAGCTTTCTTT

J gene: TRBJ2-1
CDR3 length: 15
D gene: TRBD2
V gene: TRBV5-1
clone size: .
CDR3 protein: CASSSALAALNEQFF
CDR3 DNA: TGCGCCAGCAGCTCGGCCCTAGCGGCTCTCAATGAGCAGTTCTTC

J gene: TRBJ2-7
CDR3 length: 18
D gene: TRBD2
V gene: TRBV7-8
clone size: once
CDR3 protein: CASSSRKSLSGSLYEQYF
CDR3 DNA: TGTGCCAGCAGCTCGAGAAAATCCCTGAGCGGGAGTCTTTACGAGCAGTACTTC

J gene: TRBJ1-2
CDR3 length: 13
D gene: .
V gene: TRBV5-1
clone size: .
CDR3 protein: CASSWDSYYGYTF
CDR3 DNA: TGCGCCAGCAGCTGGGACTCTTACTATGGCTACACCTTC

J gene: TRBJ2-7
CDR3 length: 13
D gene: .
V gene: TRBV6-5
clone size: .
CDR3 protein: CASRRWRDYEQYF
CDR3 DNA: TGTGCCAGCAGGAGGTGGAGGGACTACGAGCAGTACTTC

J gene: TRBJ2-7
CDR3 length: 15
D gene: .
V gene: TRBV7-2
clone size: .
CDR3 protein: CASSRRVLTTYEQYF
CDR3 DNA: TGTGCCAGCAGCCGGCGGGTACTGACAACCTACGAGCAGTACTTC

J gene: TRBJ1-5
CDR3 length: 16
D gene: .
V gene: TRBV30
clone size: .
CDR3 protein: CAWSVRYGFSNQPQHF
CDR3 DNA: TGTGCCTGGAGTGTACGTTACGGGTTTAGCAATCAGCCCCAGCATTTT

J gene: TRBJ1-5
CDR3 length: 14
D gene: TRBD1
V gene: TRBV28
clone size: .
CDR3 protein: CASRWTGGVQPQHF
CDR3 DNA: TGTGCCAGCAGATGGACAGGGGGTGTTCAGCCCCAGCATTTT

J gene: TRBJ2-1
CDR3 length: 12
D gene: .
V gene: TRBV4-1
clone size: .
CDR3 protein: CASSQPRDEQFF
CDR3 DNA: TGCGCCAGCAGCCAACCCAGGGATGAGCAGTTCTTC

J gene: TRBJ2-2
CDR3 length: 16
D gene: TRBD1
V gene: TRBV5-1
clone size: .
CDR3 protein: CASSPGQGANTGELFF
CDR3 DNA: TGCGCCAGCAGCCCGGGACAGGGCGCGAACACCGGGGAGCTGTTTTTT

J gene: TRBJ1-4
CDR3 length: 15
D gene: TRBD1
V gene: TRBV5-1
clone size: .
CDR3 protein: CASSATGTGPEKLFF
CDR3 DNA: TGCGCCAGCAGCGCCACCGGGACAGGCCCTGAAAAACTGTTTTTT

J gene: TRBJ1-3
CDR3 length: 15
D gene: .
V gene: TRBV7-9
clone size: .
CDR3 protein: CASSLWDTRGNTIYF
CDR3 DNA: TGTGCCAGCAGCTTATGGGACACTCGTGGAAACACCATATATTTT

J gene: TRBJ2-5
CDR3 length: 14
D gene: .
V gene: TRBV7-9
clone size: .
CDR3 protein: CASSLVVGQETQYF
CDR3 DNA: TGTGCCAGCAGCTTAGTTGTGGGCCAAGAGACCCAGTACTTC

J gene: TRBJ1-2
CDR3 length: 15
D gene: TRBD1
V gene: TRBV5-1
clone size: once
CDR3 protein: CASSFQTGAVYGYTF
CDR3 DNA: TGCGCCAGCAGCTTCCAGACAGGGGCGGTCTATGGCTACACCTTC

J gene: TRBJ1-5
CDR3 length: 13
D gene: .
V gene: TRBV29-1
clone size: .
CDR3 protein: CSVLQGGDQPQHF
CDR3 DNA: TGCAGCGTGTTACAGGGAGGGGATCAGCCCCAGCATTTT

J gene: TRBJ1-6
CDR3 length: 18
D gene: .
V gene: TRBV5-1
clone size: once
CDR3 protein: CASSLGGVIESYNSPLHF
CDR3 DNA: TGCGCCAGCAGCTTGGGTGGGGTAATCGAGTCCTATAATTCACCCCTCCACTTT

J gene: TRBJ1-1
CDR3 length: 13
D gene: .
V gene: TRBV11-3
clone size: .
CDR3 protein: CASSFYTNTEAFF
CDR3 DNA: TGTGCCAGCAGCTTTTACACCAACACTGAAGCTTTCTTT

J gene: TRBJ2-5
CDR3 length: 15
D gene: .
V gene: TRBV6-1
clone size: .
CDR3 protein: CASSEVRPRRETQYF
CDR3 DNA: TGTGCCAGCAGTGAAGTTCGTCCGAGGCGAGAGACCCAGTACTTC

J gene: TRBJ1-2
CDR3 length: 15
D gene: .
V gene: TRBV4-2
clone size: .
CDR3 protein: CASSRKTRVGYGYTF
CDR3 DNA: TGTGCCAGCAGCCGGAAGACCAGGGTCGGTTATGGCTACACCTTC

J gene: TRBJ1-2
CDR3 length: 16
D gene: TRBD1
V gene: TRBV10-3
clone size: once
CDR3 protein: CAISVRTDRADYGYTF
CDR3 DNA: TGTGCCATCAGTGTAAGAACTGACAGGGCGGACTATGGCTACACCTTC

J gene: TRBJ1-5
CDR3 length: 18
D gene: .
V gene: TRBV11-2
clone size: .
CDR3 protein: CASSLGTSPNNPDQPQHF
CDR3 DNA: TGTGCCAGCAGCTTGGGAACGTCGCCTAATAACCCCGATCAGCCCCAGCATTTT

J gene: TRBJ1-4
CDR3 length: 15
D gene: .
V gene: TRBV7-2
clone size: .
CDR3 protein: CASSLATALKEKLFF
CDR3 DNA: TGTGCCAGCAGCTTAGCGACAGCCCTTAAGGAAAAACTGTTTTTT

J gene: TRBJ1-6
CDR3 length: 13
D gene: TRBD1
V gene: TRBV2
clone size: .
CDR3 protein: CASSDRGNSPLHF
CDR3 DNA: TGTGCCAGCAGTGACAGGGGGAATTCACCCCTCCACTTT

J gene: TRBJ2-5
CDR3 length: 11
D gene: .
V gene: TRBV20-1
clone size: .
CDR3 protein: CSARWQETQYF
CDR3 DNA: TGCAGTGCTAGATGGCAAGAGACCCAGTACTTC

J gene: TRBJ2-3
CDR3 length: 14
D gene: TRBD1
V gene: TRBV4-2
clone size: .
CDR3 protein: CASSQRQGTDTQYF
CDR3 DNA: TGTGCCAGCAGCCAAAGACAGGGGACAGATACGCAGTATTTT

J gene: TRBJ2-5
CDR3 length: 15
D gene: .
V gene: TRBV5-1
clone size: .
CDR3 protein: CASSKTRTLQETQYF
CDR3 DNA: TGCGCCAGCAGCAAAACGCGGACTCTTCAAGAGACCCAGTACTTC

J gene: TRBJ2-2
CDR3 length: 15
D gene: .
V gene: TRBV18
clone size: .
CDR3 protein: CASSPLDRITGELFF
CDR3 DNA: TGTGCCAGCTCACCACTAGACAGGATCACCGGGGAGCTGTTTTTT

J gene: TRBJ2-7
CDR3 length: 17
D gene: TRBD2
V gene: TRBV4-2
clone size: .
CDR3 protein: CASSQGLAGASRNEQYF
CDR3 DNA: TGTGCCAGCAGCCAGGGACTAGCGGGAGCATCAAGGAACGAGCAGTACTTC

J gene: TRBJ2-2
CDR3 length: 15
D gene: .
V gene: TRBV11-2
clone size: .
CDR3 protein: CASSLGFGNTGELFF
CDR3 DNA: TGTGCCAGCAGCTTAGGTTTTGGGAACACCGGGGAGCTGTTTTTT

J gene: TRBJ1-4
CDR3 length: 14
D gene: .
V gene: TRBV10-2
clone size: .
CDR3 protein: CASKAAATNEKLFF
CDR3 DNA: TGCGCCAGCAAGGCGGCAGCCACTAATGAAAAACTGTTTTTT

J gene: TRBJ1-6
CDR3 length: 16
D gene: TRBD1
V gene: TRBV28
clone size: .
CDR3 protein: CASSLSTGGYNSPLHF
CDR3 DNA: TGTGCCAGCAGTTTATCAACAGGGGGCTATAATTCACCCCTCCACTTT

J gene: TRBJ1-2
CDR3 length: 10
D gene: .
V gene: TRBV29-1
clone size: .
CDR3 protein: CSVGGDGYTF
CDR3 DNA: TGCAGCGTTGGCGGGGATGGCTACACCTTC

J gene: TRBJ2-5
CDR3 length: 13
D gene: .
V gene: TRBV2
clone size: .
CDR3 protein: CASSARGGETQYF
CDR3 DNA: TGTGCCAGCAGCGCCAGGGGTGGAGAGACCCAGTACTTC

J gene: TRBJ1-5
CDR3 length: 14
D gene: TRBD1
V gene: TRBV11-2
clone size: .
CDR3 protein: CASSLVGGDQPQHF
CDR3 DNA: TGTGCCAGCAGCTTAGTAGGGGGCGATCAGCCCCAGCATTTT

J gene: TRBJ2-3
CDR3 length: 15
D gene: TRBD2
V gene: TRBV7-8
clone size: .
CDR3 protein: CASSPTERDSDTQYF
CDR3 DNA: TGTGCCAGCAGCCCCACCGAGCGGGACTCAGATACGCAGTATTTT

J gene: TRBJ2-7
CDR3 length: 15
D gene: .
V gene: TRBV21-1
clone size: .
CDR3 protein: CASSKPRDRAYEQYF
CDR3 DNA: TGTGCCAGCAGCAAACCTCGGGACAGAGCCTACGAGCAGTACTTC

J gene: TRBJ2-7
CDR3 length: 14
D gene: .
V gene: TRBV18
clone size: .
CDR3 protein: CASSPARNSYEQYF
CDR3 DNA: TGTGCCAGCTCACCCGCGCGGAACTCCTACGAGCAGTACTTC

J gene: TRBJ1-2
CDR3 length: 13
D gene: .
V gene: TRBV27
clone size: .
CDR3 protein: CASRPRSNYGYTF
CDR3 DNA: TGTGCCAGCAGACCTCGCTCCAACTATGGCTACACCTTC

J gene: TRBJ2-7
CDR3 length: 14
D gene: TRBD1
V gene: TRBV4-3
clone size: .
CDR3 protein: CASSRGQGSYEQYF
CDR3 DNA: TGCGCCAGCAGCCGCGGACAGGGAAGCTACGAGCAGTACTTC

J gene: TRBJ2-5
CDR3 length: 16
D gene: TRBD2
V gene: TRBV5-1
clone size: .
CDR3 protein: CASSLSPSGGQETQYF
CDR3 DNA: TGCGCCAGCAGCTTGTCGCCTAGCGGAGGCCAAGAGACCCAGTACTTC

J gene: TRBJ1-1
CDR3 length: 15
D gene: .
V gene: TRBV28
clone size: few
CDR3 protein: CASSLSGRRNTEAFF
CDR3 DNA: TGTGCCAGCAGTTTATCTGGACGGAGGAACACTGAAGCTTTCTTT

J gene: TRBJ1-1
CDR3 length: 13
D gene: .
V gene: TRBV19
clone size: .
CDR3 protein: CASSVQGATEAFF
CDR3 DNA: TGTGCCAGTAGTGTGCAGGGTGCCACTGAAGCTTTCTTT

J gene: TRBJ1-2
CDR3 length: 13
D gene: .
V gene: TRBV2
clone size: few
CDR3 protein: CASSGDGSYGYTF
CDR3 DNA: TGTGCCAGCAGCGGAGACGGATCCTATGGCTACACCTTC

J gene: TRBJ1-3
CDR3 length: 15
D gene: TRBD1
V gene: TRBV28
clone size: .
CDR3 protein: CASSVAGGSGNTIYF
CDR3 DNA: TGTGCCAGCAGTGTCGCAGGGGGCTCTGGAAACACCATATATTTT

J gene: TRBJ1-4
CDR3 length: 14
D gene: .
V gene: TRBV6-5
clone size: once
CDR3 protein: CASSYSGTAEKLFF
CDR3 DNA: TGTGCCAGCAGTTACTCCGGGACGGCAGAAAAACTGTTTTTT

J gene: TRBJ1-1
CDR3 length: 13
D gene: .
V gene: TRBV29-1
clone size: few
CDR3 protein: CSVVSGTNTEAFF
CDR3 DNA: TGCAGCGTTGTGTCAGGGACGAACACTGAAGCTTTCTTT